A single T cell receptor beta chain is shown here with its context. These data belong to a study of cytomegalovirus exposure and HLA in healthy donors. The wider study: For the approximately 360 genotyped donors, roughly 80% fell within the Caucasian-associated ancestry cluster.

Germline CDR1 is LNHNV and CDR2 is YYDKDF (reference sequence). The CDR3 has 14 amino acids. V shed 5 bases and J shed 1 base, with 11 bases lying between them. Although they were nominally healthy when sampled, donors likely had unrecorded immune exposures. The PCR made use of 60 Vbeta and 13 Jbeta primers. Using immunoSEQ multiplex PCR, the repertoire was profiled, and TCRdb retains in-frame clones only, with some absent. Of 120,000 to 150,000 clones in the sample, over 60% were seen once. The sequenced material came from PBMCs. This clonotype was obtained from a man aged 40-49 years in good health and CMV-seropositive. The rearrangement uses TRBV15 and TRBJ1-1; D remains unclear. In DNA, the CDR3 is TGTGCCACCAGCGCCAGGAGGCAGAACACTGAAGCTTTCTTT. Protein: CATSARRQNTEAFF.